Listed below are T cell receptor beta chains from one sample, sequenced in a study of T cells in Graves' hyperthyroidism and ophthalmopathy. TCRdb ran MiXCR on the multiplex PCR reads and lists one entry per CDR3 protein. The repertoire holds more than 550,000 distinct CDR3 sequences, with roughly 20% as singletons. Sequencing was done on a sample of blood. The receptors originated from a woman between 50 and 59 years old with Graves' hyperthyroidism that later progressed to Graves' ophthalmopathy. The conserved cysteine and the conserved F or W are not part of the CDR3 here. Each record gives: CDR3 protein, J gene, V gene.

SVRGGRGTEAF | TRBJ1-1 | TRBV29-1
ASSESGEPRF | TRBJ2-1 | TRBV7-9
ATLPRGTGGQPQH | TRBJ1-5 | TRBV24-1
ASSQGGYEAF | TRBJ1-1 | TRBV4-2
ASSPWLANYGYT | TRBJ1-2 | TRBV14
ASSAWTGGGTGELF | TRBJ2-2 | TRBV5-5
ATSRATPSSGNTIY | TRBJ1-3 | TRBV15
ASSQLGDSSYNEQF | TRBJ2-1 | TRBV3-1
ASSLGGDKWEAQY | TRBJ2-5 | TRBV12-3/TRBV12-4
SVAQGAQDQPQH | TRBJ1-5 | TRBV29-1
ASSIGRIPTEAF | TRBJ1-1 | TRBV19
ASSLIGGGASTEAF | TRBJ1-1 | TRBV11-2
ASGDRQGNNSPLH | TRBJ1-6 | TRBV12-5
ASSKGLAAQETQY | TRBJ2-5 | TRBV19
ASSLYPSSTYNEQF | TRBJ2-1 | TRBV7-3
ASSAHRGPGYGYT | TRBJ1-2 | TRBV9
ASSEALRTGDTEAF | TRBJ1-1 | TRBV2
SVGGDRGFEQY | TRBJ2-7 | TRBV29-1
ASSPGNNEQF | TRBJ2-1 | TRBV28
SAREGRRHGYT | TRBJ1-2 | TRBV20-1
ASSLEGIVTEAF | TRBJ1-1 | TRBV7-6
ASILSRQETQY | TRBJ2-5 | TRBV6-1
ASSWDRVGEKLF | TRBJ1-4 | TRBV6-5
ASSSPHLYEQY | TRBJ2-7 | TRBV27
ASSVASETEAF | TRBJ1-1 | TRBV9
ASSQVLAGGHNEQF | TRBJ2-1 | TRBV7-2
ASSPLDGLKAF | TRBJ1-1 | TRBV12-3/TRBV12-4
ASSQDWQGRGYT | TRBJ1-2 | TRBV4-1
ASSLTRGYQETQY | TRBJ2-5 | TRBV5-6
ASSVEVLYEQY | TRBJ2-7 | TRBV6-1
ASSQIAGARGGELF | TRBJ2-2 | TRBV3-1
ARAPGHLSPSGNTIY | TRBJ1-3 | TRBV9
ASSQDLGVNTEAF | TRBJ1-1 | TRBV3-1
ASSVGEDTEAF | TRBJ1-1 | TRBV9
ASGEGTGEGEAF | TRBJ1-1 | TRBV6-1
ASSLESGPKTQY | TRBJ2-5 | TRBV11-2
ASRNRGESTEAF | TRBJ1-1 | TRBV19
ASSLDFSAYTEAF | TRBJ1-1 | TRBV5-1
ASSSNSVWGYT | TRBJ1-2 | TRBV27
ASDTRGQGSVRHEQY | TRBJ2-7 | TRBV6-6
ATSREPGPDTQY | TRBJ2-3 | TRBV15
ASSSPWAEEGKLF | TRBJ1-4 | TRBV7-9
SANPTGKRDTGELF | TRBJ2-2 | TRBV20-1
ASSRFNGRGETQY | TRBJ2-5 | TRBV3-1
ASSYSGQGRSPLH | TRBJ1-6 | TRBV6-6
ASSLLTSGGTDTQY | TRBJ2-3 | TRBV5-5
ASSHGRGLGTEAF | TRBJ1-1 | TRBV7-9
ASSSGSADYEQY | TRBJ2-7 | TRBV11-2
SAWGLARTNEQF | TRBJ2-1 | TRBV20-1
ATSDLGWDEQF | TRBJ2-1 | TRBV24-1
SVDAGTSGGLGEQF | TRBJ2-1 | TRBV29-1
ASSEEGWEQF | TRBJ2-1 | TRBV6-1
ASSPSDTSYGYT | TRBJ1-2 | TRBV18
ASRTSVDSTDTQY | TRBJ2-3 | TRBV5-4
ASSPTGSEQYFGPVGELF | TRBJ2-2 | TRBV18
ASSQTGPGNTIY | TRBJ1-3 | TRBV3-1
ASSLRTVVETQY | TRBJ2-5 | TRBV7-8
ASSLDYNNEQF | TRBJ2-1 | TRBV11-1
AISPAAGVYNEQF | TRBJ2-1 | TRBV10-3
AATRDTQQTNEKLF | TRBJ1-4 | TRBV2